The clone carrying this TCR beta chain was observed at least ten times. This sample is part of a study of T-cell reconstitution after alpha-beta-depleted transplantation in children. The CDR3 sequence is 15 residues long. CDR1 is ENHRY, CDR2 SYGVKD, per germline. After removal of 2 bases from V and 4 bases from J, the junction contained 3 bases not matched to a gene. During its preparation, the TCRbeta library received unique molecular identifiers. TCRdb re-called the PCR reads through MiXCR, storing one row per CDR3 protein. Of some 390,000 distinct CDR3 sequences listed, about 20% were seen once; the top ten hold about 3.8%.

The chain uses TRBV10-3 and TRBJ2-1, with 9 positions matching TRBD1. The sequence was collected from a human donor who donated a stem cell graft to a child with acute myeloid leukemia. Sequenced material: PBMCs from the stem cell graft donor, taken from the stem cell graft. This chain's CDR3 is CAISETGTGYNEQFF. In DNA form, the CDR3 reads TGTGCCATCAGTGAGACCGGGACAGGGTACAATGAGCAGTTCTTC.